Each of the 32 T cell receptor beta chains below was sequenced from the same sample in a study of T cells in Graves' hyperthyroidism and ophthalmopathy. It was RNA transcripts that yielded the amplified TCR beta CDR3 regions. In the first-round RT-PCR of the TCR CDR3, the HTBI primer set was used. One entry per CDR3 protein results from TCRdb running MiXCR on the multiplex PCR reads. The table has about 260,000 distinct CDR3 sequences, over 20% seen once. Source material: blood. The source is a man between 25 and 39 years old with Graves' ophthalmopathy.

The rearrangement joins TRBV30 to TRBJ2-5; 7 nucleotides align to TRBD2. V was pared by 2 bases and J by 0 bases, with 12 bases of the junction left unmatched. Germline V gene lookup returns CDR1 GTSNPN and CDR2 SVGIG (reference sequence). The CDR3 length is 17 residues. CDR3 sequence: CAWSRGTGLEHQETQYF. DNA for the CDR3: TGTGCCTGGAGTAGAGGAACCGGACTAGAACACCAAGAGACCCAGTACTTC.

This rearrangement joins TRBV6-1 to TRBJ2-2, with 8 bases aligning to TRBD2. The CDR3 sequence is 16 residues long. Germline V lookup: CDR1 MNHNS, CDR2 SASEGT. The J segment lost 5 bases and the V segment lost 7 bases, leaving 12 bases of the junction unmatched. The CDR3 loop is CASMGREGPGTGELFF. The CDR3 DNA reads as TGTGCCAGCATGGGACGGGAGGGCCCGGGTACCGGGGAGCTGTTTTTT.

This clonotype was observed at least ten times. The V call is TRBV2, the J call TRBJ2-1; 8 bases are a match to TRBD2. The CDR3 contains 14 residues. With V trimmed by 9 bases and J by 5 bases, 9 bases remained unmatched. The V gene's germline CDR1 is SNHLY and CDR2 FYNNEI. The CDR3 reads CASTKTSVDNEQFF. CDR3 nucleotides: TGTGCCAGTACTAAGACTAGCGTTGACAATGAGCAGTTCTTC.

This clonotype was found many times. V usage is TRBV2 and J usage is TRBJ2-1, with D maybe TRBD2 (6 bases). V lost 3 bases to trimming and J lost 9 bases, with 15 bases between them. Looked up from germline, CDR1 is SNHLY and CDR2 is FYNNEI. CDR3 length equals 14 residues. CDR3 DNA: TGTGCCAGCAGTGAGGGACTCGCGGGTGGTGAGCAGTTCTTC. It encodes CASSEGLAGGEQFF.

Details on this clonotype: A read error is possible here, since a much larger clone lies one base away. This chain joins TRBV5-1 and TRBJ2-1, with a possible D match to TRBD2 (6 bases). This CDR3 region has 16 residues. Germline V gene lookup returns CDR1 SGHRS and CDR2 YFSETQ. CDR3 amino acids: CASGLGGLLSYNEQFF. The DNA of the CDR3 is TGCGCCAGCGGCTTGGGGGGACTTCTCTCCTACAATGAGCAGTTCTTC.

This chain uses TRBV28 with TRBJ1-2; no firm D call. Germline values: CDR1 MDHEN, CDR2 SYDVKM. Trimming removed 8 bases from V and 8 bases from J, with 24 bases in between. The CDR3 sequence is 15 residues long. In DNA form, the CDR3 reads TGTGCCAGCCTCTCACAATTGGGCGGAGCTAGGGGCTACACCTTC. Encoded protein: CASLSQLGGARGYTF.

The chain has TRBV5-1 and TRBJ1-2; unclear D gene. This CDR3 comprises 13 residues. Trimming pared 0 bases from V and 7 bases from J, leaving 10 bases between. CDR1 is SGHRS, CDR2 YFSETQ, per germline. CDR3 DNA sequence: TGCGCCAGCAGCTTGGTGGTAGGGAGTGGCTACACCTTC. It yields the protein CASSLVVGSGYTF.

The genes are TRBV19 and TRBJ2-7; D is unresolved. Germline V gene lookup returns CDR1 LNHDA and CDR2 SQIVND (reference sequence). The CDR3 is 15 residues long. Trimming stripped 4 bases from V and 2 bases from J, with 15 bases between. The CDR3 nucleotides are TGTGCCAGTAGTAGCCTCCGCGGAAAAACCTACGAGCAGTACTTC. This codes for CASSSLRGKTYEQYF.

The chain combines TRBV28 with TRBJ2-7, with a tentative D call TRBD2 (5 bases). V lost 4 bases, J lost 6 bases, and 10 bases lay in between. CDR1 MDHEN and CDR2 SYDVKM come from the germline V gene. This CDR3 comprises 12 residues. CDR3 nucleotides: TGTGCCAGCAGTTGGGGAGTAGTCGAGCAGTACTTC. Encoded protein: CASSWGVVEQYF.

This clonotype was counted only a few times. The CDR3 DNA sequence: TGTGCCAGCAGTTCCCCCCGGACTAGCGGGACTCGGGAGACCCAGTACTTC. This codes for CASSSPRTSGTRETQYF. The chain couples TRBV3-1 to TRBJ2-5; 12 nucleotides agree with TRBD2. V shed 6 bases, J shed 5 bases, and the junction held 13 bases outside the gene matches. CDR1 and CDR2 from the germline V gene are LGHDT and YNNKEL (reference sequence). This CDR3 is built from 17 residues.

This clonotype appeared many times. The rearrangement links TRBV20-1 to TRBJ2-7; 11 nucleotides line up with TRBD1. V dropped 5 bases and J dropped 4; count of bases not matched to a gene: 10. Germline V gene lookup returns CDR1 DFQATT and CDR2 SNEGSKA (reference sequence). The CDR3 is made up of 15 amino acids. CDR3 nucleotide sequence: TGCAGTGCTCGCCACCCCGGGACAGGGGGATACGAGCAGTACTTC. It codes for CSARHPGTGGYEQYF.

This clonotype was recorded at least ten times. V is TRBV11-2 and J is TRBJ1-3, with D maybe TRBD1 (5 bases). The CDR3 consists of 15 residues. V was shortened by 5 bases and J by 1 base, with 12 bases between the two germline ends. Germline CDR1 is SGHAT and CDR2 is FQNNGV. This CDR3 reads CASSPRGGSGNTIYF. The CDR3 DNA reads as TGTGCCAGCAGCCCCCGCGGGGGATCTGGAAACACCATATATTTT.

This chain connects TRBV5-1 to TRBJ2-3, with 9 nucleotides matching TRBD2. Germline loops: CDR1 SGHRS, CDR2 YFSETQ. Germline trimming cut 2 bases from V and 7 bases from J; bases unmatched to any gene: 8. The CDR3 is made up of 15 amino acids. The CDR3 DNA follows: TGCGCCAGCAGCTTATCTAGCGGGGCGTCCCATACGCAGTATTTT. This translates into CASSLSSGASHTQYF.

The J gene is TRBJ2-3, the V gene TRBV12-3 or TRBV12-4; D uncertain. The CDR3 runs 15 residues. The V and J ends lost 6 bases and 0 bases respectively, with 13 bases between them. CDR3 sequence reads: CASRGSGYSTDTQYF. CDR3 coding DNA: TGTGCCAGCAGAGGGTCGGGCTACAGCACAGATACGCAGTATTTT.

This clonotype has ten or more counts. The chain is built from TRBV30 and TRBJ1-5; perhaps TRBD1 as D (6 bases). Germline lookup yields CDR1 GTSNPN and CDR2 SVGIG (reference sequence). This CDR3 has 15 residues. Trimming shortened V by 3 bases and J by 0 bases, and 12 bases separated the two germline ends. CDR3 protein: CAWRRGQNSNQPQHF. DNA of the CDR3: TGTGCCTGGAGACGTGGACAGAATAGCAATCAGCCCCAGCATTTT.

The chain has TRBV10-3 and TRBJ1-6; TRBD1 matches 7 bases. The CDR3 contains 14 residues. CDR1 is ENHRY and CDR2 is SYGVKD in the germline V gene. The CDR3 sequence: CDTGGQESNSPLHF. The CDR3 DNA reads TGTGACACCGGTGGACAGGAATCGAATTCACCCCTCCACTTT.

This clonotype was seen repeatedly, ten times or more. V is TRBV10-3 and J is TRBJ2-7, with no clear D. The germline V gene has CDR1 ENHRY and CDR2 SYGVKD. This CDR3 has 13 amino acids. Between the trimmed V and J ends, which lost 3 bases and 4 bases, there was a span of 10 bases. The CDR3 spells CAISDGSTYEQYF. CDR3 nucleotides: TGTGCCATCAGTGATGGCAGTACTTACGAGCAGTACTTC.

In its sample, this clonotype was seen many times. The chain couples TRBV27 to TRBJ1-2; no clear D. Trimming removed 3 bases at V and 7 bases at J, with 12 bases between. The germline CDR1 and CDR2 sequences are MNHEY and SMNVEV (reference sequence). This CDR3 region has 13 residues. CDR3 DNA: TGTGCCAGCAGTTTGGTACAGTCCGGTGGCTACACCTTC. Translating gives CASSLVQSGGYTF.

V is TRBV19 and J is TRBJ1-3; D is uncertain. The CDR3 runs to 15 residues. Trimming left V 7 bases short and J 0 bases short, with 13 bases between. Germline CDR1 and CDR2: LNHDA and SQIVND (reference sequence). CDR3 protein: CASTRFSSSGNTIYF. CDR3 DNA: TGTGCCAGTACACGGTTTTCCAGCTCTGGAAACACCATATATTTT.

This clonotype was counted a few times. The genes are TRBV12-3 or TRBV12-4 and TRBJ1-1; 9 bases map to TRBD1. V trimming: 6 bases; J trimming: 1 base; junction bases outside the gene matches: 3. This CDR3 is built from 14 residues. The CDR3 is CASRGQGQNTEAFF. CDR3 coding DNA: TGTGCCAGCAGAGGACAGGGGCAGAACACTGAAGCTTTCTTT.

This chain joins TRBV3-1 and TRBJ2-1, with D unresolved. CDR3 length: 12 amino acids. V dropped 4 bases and J dropped 9 bases, with 10 bases sitting between them. CDR1 and CDR2 from the germline V gene are LGHDT and YNNKEL (reference sequence). CDR3 nucleotides: TGTGCCAGCAGCCCTAGTTCGGGTGAGCAGTTCTTC. Protein: CASSPSSGEQFF.

The chain joins TRBV20-1 to TRBJ2-3; D not certain. V gave up 7 bases and J gave up 4 bases, with 12 bases separating them. This CDR3 is 12 amino acids long. From germline, CDR1 is DFQATT and CDR2 SNEGSKA (reference sequence). The CDR3 is CSGRHTADTQYF. The CDR3 DNA sequence: TGCAGTGGAAGGCACACGGCAGATACGCAGTATTTT.

The chain carries TRBV28 and TRBJ2-2; either TRBD1 or TRBD2 may supply D (5 bases each). The CDR3 contains 17 residues. CDR1 and CDR2 (germline): MDHEN, SYDVKM. The V end lost 4 bases, the J end lost 1 base, and 16 bases lay between the germline ends. Here the CDR3 reads CASSSPGSRGNTGELFF. Written as DNA, the CDR3 is TGTGCCAGCAGTTCCCCGGGGTCAAGGGGGAACACCGGGGAGCTGTTTTTT. The full variable domain, its missing parts supplied by reference TRBV28 and TRBJ2-2, is DVKVTQSSRYLVKRTGEKVFLECVQDMDHENMFWYRQDPGLGLRLIYFSYDVKMKEKGDIPEGYSVSREKKERFSLILESASTNQTSMYLCASSSPGSRGNTGELFFGEGSRLTVL.

As to this clonotype: A single base separates this from a much larger clone, so it may be a read error. The V call is TRBV3-1, the J call TRBJ2-2, with D perhaps matching TRBD2 (5 bases). The germline gives CDR1 LGHDT, CDR2 YNNKEL (reference sequence). V was trimmed by 4 bases and J by 9 bases, leaving 12 bases between them. CDR3 length: 13 residues. The chain's CDR3 is CASSPAAARELFF. The CDR3 coding sequence is TGTGCCAGCAGCCCAGCAGCGGCCCGGGAGCTGTTTTTT.

This CDR3 reads CSALAGRGTDTQYF. CDR3 in DNA: TGCAGTGCTCTGGCGGGGCGGGGCACAGATACGCAGTATTTT. The chain combines TRBV20-1 with TRBJ2-3; TRBD2 is a possible D gene (6 bases). The CDR3 extends over 14 amino acids. Trimming took off 5 bases at V and 1 base at J, with 13 bases between the two ends. CDR1 DFQATT and CDR2 SNEGSKA come from the germline V gene (reference sequence).

This clonotype has just a few counts. The chain combines TRBV6-6 with TRBJ2-3, with a possible D match to TRBD2 (6 bases). Germline V gives CDR1 MNHNY, CDR2 SVGAGI (reference sequence). V gave up 2 bases and J gave up 0 bases, with 15 bases separating them. The CDR3 consists of 17 residues. The CDR3 sequence: CASSYGKSGSSTDTQYF. The CDR3 DNA follows: TGTGCCAGCAGTTACGGGAAAAGCGGGTCTAGCACAGATACGCAGTATTTT.

This clonotype showed up many times. This chain connects TRBV30 to TRBJ1-1; D remains unclear. The germline CDR1 and CDR2 sequences are GTSNPN and SVGIG (reference sequence). The V and J ends lost 2 bases and 1 base respectively, with 2 bases between them. CDR3 length: 11 amino acids. The CDR3 spells CAWSRNTEAFF. DNA of the CDR3: TGTGCCTGGAGTCGGAACACTGAAGCTTTCTTT.

This chain links TRBV20-1 with TRBJ2-1; D not resolved. Trimming left V 1 base short and J 9 bases short, with 7 bases between. Germline values: CDR1 DFQATT, CDR2 SNEGSKA (reference sequence). The length of the CDR3 is 11 residues. CDR3 bases: TGCAGTGCTAGAGGGGTGAGTGAGCAGTTCTTC. Its protein is CSARGVSEQFF.

This clonotype was found many times. CDR3 amino acids: CASSSPRTGGNEQYF. Written as DNA, the CDR3 is TGTGCCAGCTCATCGCCCCGGACAGGCGGGAACGAGCAGTACTTC. The chain carries TRBV18 and TRBJ2-7, with a tentative D call TRBD1 (7 bases). The CDR3 loop spans 15 amino acids. The V end lost 5 bases, the J end lost 5 bases, and 19 bases lay between the germline ends. Germline V gene sequence: CDR1 KGHSH, CDR2 LQKENI.

This clonotype was detected only a few times. V and J are TRBV6-6 and TRBJ1-6, with D possibly being TRBD1 (5 bases). Per the germline V gene, CDR1 is MNHNY and CDR2 is SVGAGI (reference sequence). Trimming pared 0 bases from V and 10 bases from J, leaving 16 bases between. The CDR3 has 16 amino acids. The CDR3 DNA sequence: TGTGCCAGCAGTTACTCGATCGTCCAGGGCCACTCACCCCTCCACTTT. Encoded protein: CASSYSIVQGHSPLHF.

This clonotype was detected ten times or more. V and J are TRBV12-3 or TRBV12-4 and TRBJ2-7, with D unclear. The CDR3 sequence is 12 residues long. Trimming removed 6 bases from V and 0 bases from J, with 6 bases in between. CDR3 region: CASRRSSYEQYF. The CDR3 region has the DNA TGTGCCAGCAGGCGGTCCTCCTACGAGCAGTACTTC.

Many counts were recorded for this clonotype. This sequence joins TRBV5-1 and TRBJ2-7; 8 bases line up with TRBD2. The CDR3 spans 13 residues. The V gene end was trimmed by 4 bases and the J gene end by 1 base; junction bases not matched to a gene: 1. Germline assignment: CDR1 SGHRS and CDR2 YFSETQ. The CDR3 nucleotides are TGCGCCAGCAGCCGGGGGGGATCCTACGAGCAGTACTTC. Translated: CASSRGGSYEQYF.